Each of the 2 T cell receptor beta chains below was sequenced from the same sample in a study of radiation and T cells in renal cell carcinoma. TCRdb's table, derived via immunoSEQ multiplex PCR, lists solely in-frame clones and lacks some. The sample shows under 100,000 clones, around four fifths of them seen only once. The time point was: blood 4 weeks post-SBRT, at nephrectomy. Treatment given: 15 Gy SBRT to primary tumor, nephrectomy 4 weeks later. This specimen was blood, taken from a patient whose treatment included radiotherapy and nephrectomy. All receptors derive from a man between 45 and 60 years old with renal cell carcinoma.

V usage is TRBV5-1 and J usage is TRBJ2-1, with D possibly TRBD1 on 5 matching bases. The CDR3 sequence is 13 residues long. Germline V gene sequence: CDR1 SGHRS, CDR2 YFSETQ. V lost 2 bases and J 4 bases, leaving 7 bases between the germline ends. CDR3 DNA: TGCGCCAGCAGCTTAGACAGTTACAATGAGCAGTTCTTC. Encoded protein: CASSLDSYNEQFF.

The chain combines TRBV27 with TRBJ1-1; possibly TRBD1 for D (5 bases). V was trimmed by 4 bases and J by 11 bases, leaving 14 bases between them. The germline V gene has CDR1 MNHEY and CDR2 SMNVEV (reference sequence). The length of the CDR3 is 12 residues. CDR3 amino acids: CASSSGGYRAFF. The CDR3 region has the DNA TGTGCCAGCAGTTCCGGGGGGTATAGGGCTTTCTTT.